This passage covers 6 T cell receptor beta chains from one sample sequenced in a study of T-cell reconstitution after alpha-beta-depleted transplantation in children. Preparation of the TCRbeta library involved a method that used unique molecular identifiers. TCRdb reprocessed the PCR reads via MiXCR and lists one record per CDR3 protein. The sample has roughly 590,000 distinct CDR3 sequences; roughly 15% are singletons. This material consisted of PBMCs from the stem cell graft donor, taken from the stem cell graft. These receptors were collected from a human donor who donated a stem cell graft to a child with acute myeloid leukemia.

The table lists this clonotype with a few counts. This CDR3 reads CASNTRGRTEAFF. CDR3 nucleotides: TGTGCCAGCAACACCAGGGGAAGAACTGAAGCTTTCTTT. The V and J genes are TRBV12-3 or TRBV12-4 and TRBJ1-1, with D maybe TRBD1 (6 bases). Trimming stripped 7 bases from V and 5 bases from J, with 14 bases between. This CDR3 spans 13 amino acids.

This clonotype was detected a few times. The chain joins TRBV5-6 to TRBJ1-2; D unresolved. This CDR3 contains 14 residues. Germline values: CDR1 SGHDT, CDR2 YYEEEE. The V end lost 4 bases, the J end lost 6 bases, and 16 bases lay between the germline ends. The CDR3 DNA follows: TGTGCCAGCAGCCCGGCATGGGGAATTGATGGCTACACCTTC. As protein: CASSPAWGIDGYTF. Variable domain in full (rest from reference TRBV5-6 and TRBJ1-2): DAGVTQSPTHLIKTRGQQVTLRCSPKSGHDTVSWYQQALGQGPQFIFQYYEEEERQRGNFPDRFSGHQFPNYSSELNVNALLLGDSALYLCASSPAWGIDGYTFGSGTRLTVV.

This clonotype was found many times. The V call is TRBV15, the J call TRBJ2-5; D not resolved. Germline V CDR1 and CDR2: LNHNV, YYDKDF (reference sequence). V shed 5 bases and J shed 5 bases, with 9 bases lying between them. The CDR3 totals 12 residues. The chain's CDR3 is CATSGPVETQYF. In DNA, the CDR3 is TGTGCCACCAGCGGGCCGGTGGAGACCCAGTACTTC.

This clonotype has a count of ten or more. The genes are TRBV20-1 and TRBJ2-5; 9 bases fit TRBD2. With 3 bases clipped from V and 6 bases from J, the junction kept 11 bases outside the gene matches. From germline, CDR1 is DFQATT and CDR2 SNEGSKA (reference sequence). CDR3 length: 15 residues. CDR3 DNA: TGCAGTGCTAGGCTTAGCGGGGGCCGTTCGAAGACCCAGTACTTC. Amino acid sequence: CSARLSGGRSKTQYF.

This clonotype was seen at least ten times. The chain couples TRBV20-1 to TRBJ1-5; 12 bases line up with TRBD1. J gave up 4 bases and V 3 bases, and 7 bases lay outside the gene matches. This CDR3 has 16 residues. Germline V gene lookup returns CDR1 DFQATT and CDR2 SNEGSKA (reference sequence). In nucleotides, the CDR3 is TGCAGTGCTAGCCGGGACAGGGGGCGTAGGAATCAGCCCCAGCATTTT. It is translated as CSASRDRGRRNQPQHF.

This clonotype occurred many times. As DNA, the CDR3 is TGTGCCAGCAGCCTAATTACGGGGGAGACCGGGGAGCTGTTTTTT. The encoded protein is CASSLITGETGELFF. The chain couples TRBV5-5 to TRBJ2-2; a weak D match, TRBD2 (6 bases). Deletions cut 4 bases from V and 5 bases from J, with 15 bases between. Germline CDR1 is SGHKS and CDR2 is YYEKEE (reference sequence). This CDR3 has 15 residues.